This T cell receptor (beta chain) was retrieved from a study of cytomegalovirus exposure and HLA in healthy donors. The wider study: Earlier, approximately 180 million T cells were analyzed, and some 120 million unique TCR beta sequences were found among them. General study findings and limits: A few CMV-associated chains were confirmed in vitro to be specific for CMV antigens.

These donors counted as nominally healthy when sampled, but unrecorded immune exposures were likely. This CDR3 has 14 residues. Per the germline V gene, CDR1 is SGHNT and CDR2 is YYREEE (reference sequence). The J segment lost 2 bases and the V segment lost 7 bases, leaving 6 bases of the junction unmatched. The PCR ran on 60 Vbeta and 13 Jbeta primers. Here immunoSEQ multiplex PCR was the method, and the copy in TCRdb shows in-frame clones only, minus some. The sample comprises roughly 81,000 clones, under 85% of which are singletons, and roughly 2% rests with the top ten. Comment on this clone: Its antigen is undetermined.

The specimen was PBMCs. V and J are TRBV5-4 and TRBJ2-5; TRBD1 matches 9 bases. This TCR was sampled from a boy younger than 18 in good health and CMV-seronegative. The CDR3 coding sequence is TGTGCCAGCTGCCGGGACAGGGCTCAAGAGACCCAGTACTTC. Amino acid sequence: CASCRDRAQETQYF.